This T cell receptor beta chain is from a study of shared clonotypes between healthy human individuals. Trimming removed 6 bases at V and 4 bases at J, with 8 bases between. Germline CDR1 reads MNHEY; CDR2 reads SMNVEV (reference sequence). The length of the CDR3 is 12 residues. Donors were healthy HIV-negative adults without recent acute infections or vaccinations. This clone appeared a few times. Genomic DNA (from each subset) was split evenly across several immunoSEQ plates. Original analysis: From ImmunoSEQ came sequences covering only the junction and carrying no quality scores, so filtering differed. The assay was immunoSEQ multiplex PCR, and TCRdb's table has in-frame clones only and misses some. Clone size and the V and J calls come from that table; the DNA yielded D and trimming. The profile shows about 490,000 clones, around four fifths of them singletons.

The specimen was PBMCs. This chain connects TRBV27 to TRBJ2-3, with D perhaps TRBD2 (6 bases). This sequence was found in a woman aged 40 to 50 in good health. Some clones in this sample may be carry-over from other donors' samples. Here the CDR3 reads CASRGGPDTQYF. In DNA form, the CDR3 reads TGTGCCAGCAGGGGGGGTCCAGATACGCAGTATTTT.